This T cell receptor beta chain was sequenced for a study of blood T cell repertoires in COVID-19. Study as a whole: T cells, B-cell-depleted T cells, or PBMCs provided the cDNA or gDNA that served as material.

The CDR3 has 16 residues. From germline, CDR1 is SSHAT and CDR2 FNYEAQ (reference sequence). Participants were aged about 18 to 95 years, lived in under 25 US areas, and enrolled virtually. Participants' own reports of clinical history determined their cohort assignment. Source study methods: Amplification with reference gene primers provided the estimates of nucleated cell counts. The assay was immunoSEQ multiplex PCR, and TCRdb's table has in-frame clones only and misses some. Clone size and the V and J calls come from that table; the DNA yielded D and trimming. This table holds hundreds of thousands of clones, about 88% found once. Regarding this clone: Germline and junction disagree at one end, which may indicate a read error.

This clonotype originated in a woman aged 45-65 years who had recovered from COVID-19. Sequences were obtained from PBMCs or T cells enriched from blood (not recorded which). V and J are TRBV7-7 and TRBJ2-5, with 12 bases lining up with TRBD1. The CDR3 region has the DNA TGTGCTAGCAGCTTAGGTGGGACAGGGGGCGTCGAGACCCAGTACTTC. Protein product: CASSLGGTGGVETQYF. Full variable domain (outside the CDR3, taken from reference TRBV7-7 and TRBJ2-5): GAGVSQSPRYKVTKRGQDVTLRCDPISSHATLYWYQQALGQGPEFLTYFNYEAQPDKSGLPSDRFSAERPEGSISTLTIQRTEQRDSAMYRCASSLGGTGGVETQYFGPGTRLLVL.